A single sample is the source of the 8 T cell receptor beta chains below, sequenced in a study of shared clonotypes between healthy human individuals. Assay: immunoSEQ multiplex PCR; the TCRdb copy retains only in-frame clones and omits some. Of approximately 1,500,000 clones in the sample, roughly 96% were seen once. The specimen sequenced was naive CD4+ T cells sorted from blood. The subset was: CD45RA+ positively selected. These TCRs come from a man aged 30-40 years in good health.

This sequence joins TRBV5-4 and TRBJ2-7, with TRBD1 matching over 7 bases. The CDR3 contains 15 residues. J lost 4 bases, V lost 3 bases, and 10 bases had no gene match. Germline V gene data show CDR1 as SGHNT and CDR2 as YYREEE (reference sequence). The CDR3 DNA reads TGTGCCAGCAGCTCGACGACAGGGTTTAAGTACGAGCAGTACTTC. Translation gives CASSSTTGFKYEQYF.

The chain uses TRBV28 and TRBJ2-7; TRBD2 agrees at 7 bases. The ends lost 7 bases at V and 2 bases at J; junction bases unmatched: 14. Germline V gene sequence: CDR1 MDHEN, CDR2 SYDVKM. This CDR3 is 16 amino acids long. The CDR3 loop is CASTPRGEGRAYEQYF. The CDR3 DNA reads as TGTGCCAGCACTCCTCGGGGGGAGGGGAGGGCCTACGAGCAGTACTTC.

J is TRBJ2-2 and V is TRBV30; D possibly corresponds to TRBD1 (6 bases). Germline values: CDR1 GTSNPN, CDR2 SVGIG (reference sequence). This CDR3 has 15 residues. V was cut by 7 bases and J by 5 bases, with 20 bases left in between. This chain's CDR3 is CAYDYREGETGELFF. DNA of the CDR3: TGTGCCTACGATTACAGGGAAGGAGAGACCGGGGAGCTGTTTTTT.

This chain connects TRBV2 to TRBJ2-7, with D possibly being TRBD1 (5 bases). The V gene's germline CDR1 is SNHLY and CDR2 FYNNEI. Trimming cost V 9 bases and J 0 bases, with 18 bases left between them. The CDR3 has 15 amino acids. The CDR3 reads CASINLGRGSYEQYF. The DNA of the CDR3 is TGTGCCAGTATTAATCTGGGAAGGGGCTCCTACGAGCAGTACTTC.

V usage is TRBV7-2 and J usage is TRBJ1-5, with a weak D call TRBD1 (6 bases). The V and J ends lost 1 base and 0 bases respectively, with 16 bases between them. Germline CDR1 is SGHTA and CDR2 is FQGNSA. The CDR3 runs 18 residues. The CDR3 DNA reads as TGTGCCAGCAGCTTAGGCCGGACAGTTGATTATAGCAATCAGCCCCAGCATTTT. Translated, it gives CASSLGRTVDYSNQPQHF.

The gene calls are TRBV28 and TRBJ2-7, with 9 bases identical to TRBD1. There are 15 residues in the CDR3. Losses at the gene ends were 5 bases for V and 2 bases for J; bases not matched to a gene: 7. From germline, CDR1 is MDHEN and CDR2 SYDVKM. This chain's CDR3 is CASSQDRGSTYEQYF. The CDR3, as DNA: TGTGCCAGCAGTCAAGACAGGGGGAGTACCTACGAGCAGTACTTC.

This chain joins TRBV29-1 and TRBJ2-3, with TRBD2 matching 7 bases. Germline V CDR1 and CDR2: SQVTM, ANQGSEA. Germline trimming cut 4 bases from V and 5 bases from J; bases unmatched to any gene: 15. This CDR3 is 16 amino acids long. The CDR3 sequence is CSVALVGGVRGDTQYF. The DNA for the CDR3 is TGCAGCGTTGCTCTAGTGGGAGGGGTCCGGGGAGATACGCAGTATTTT.

The chain combines TRBV5-1 with TRBJ2-1, with D maybe TRBD1 (5 bases). Germline CDR1 SGHRS, CDR2 YFSETQ. This CDR3 spans 17 amino acids. V lost 3 bases, J lost 0 bases, and 16 bases lay in between. The CDR3: CASSSQMTVSSYNEQFF. The CDR3 coding sequence is TGCGCCAGCAGCTCCCAAATGACAGTGAGCTCCTACAATGAGCAGTTCTTC.